One and the same sample provided the 19 T cell receptor beta chains below, sequenced in a study of blood T cells in healthy people across ages. The second PCR ran roughly 6 to 11 cycles with a sample-barcoded 5' primer and J-beta primers. A single record per CDR3 protein comes from TCRdb applying MiXCR to the 5' RACE reads. Of about 800,000 distinct CDR3 sequences listed, around 25% were seen once; the top ten hold under 4.5%. The same specimen was also included in a second study, on T cells of mothers and their children.

Sequencing was carried out using blood. The receptors were gathered from a boy aged 5 to 17 in good health.

This chain links TRBV2 with TRBJ2-4; D call uncertain. With 3 bases removed from V and 3 bases from J, the gap between germline ends came to 9 bases. This CDR3 spans 14 amino acids. The V gene's germline CDR1 is SNHLY and CDR2 FYNNEI. The DNA of the CDR3 is TGTGCCAGCAGTGATACGGCGTTCAAAAACATTCAGTACTTC. It encodes CASSDTAFKNIQYF.

The chain employs TRBV12-3 or TRBV12-4 and TRBJ2-2; no clear D. The CDR3 runs 12 residues. Trimming left V 3 bases short and J 11 bases short, with 10 bases between. In DNA form, the CDR3 reads TGTGCCAGCAGTTTTGAGTCGGCCGAGCTGTTTTTT. Protein: CASSFESAELFF.

This clonotype has more than one count but fewer than ten. The chain recombines TRBV5-1 with TRBJ1-5; D possibly corresponds to TRBD1 (5 bases). The CDR3 totals 15 residues. Germline V gene lookup returns CDR1 SGHRS and CDR2 YFSETQ. Trimming stripped 0 bases from V and 7 bases from J, with 14 bases between. CDR3 residues: CASSLDPQTEQPQHF. CDR3 nucleotides: TGCGCCAGCAGCTTGGACCCCCAGACAGAACAGCCCCAGCATTTT.

This chain links TRBV6-5 with TRBJ2-2; 8 bases are a match to TRBD1. This CDR3 has 17 amino acids. The germline CDR1 and CDR2 sequences are MNHEY and SVGAGI. Trimming cost V 6 bases and J 0 bases; bases outside gene matches: 9. CDR3: CASRLFADRANTGELFF. The CDR3, as DNA: TGTGCCAGCAGGTTATTCGCGGACAGGGCGAACACCGGGGAGCTGTTTTTT.

This clonotype occurred a few times. The chain couples TRBV12-3 or TRBV12-4 to TRBJ2-3; possibly TRBD2 for D (5 bases). Trimming removed 6 bases at V and 0 bases at J, with 25 bases between. CDR3 length: 19 amino acids. The CDR3 loop is CASSSRGLASTTSTDTQYF. CDR3 DNA sequence: TGTGCCAGCAGCTCACGTGGGCTAGCTTCCACTACCAGCACAGATACGCAGTATTTT.

This clonotype showed up just a few times. The chain employs TRBV9 and TRBJ1-1, with D possibly TRBD1 on 5 matching bases. CDR1 is SGDLS and CDR2 is YYNGEE in the germline V gene. This CDR3 is built from 15 residues. Trimming pared 3 bases from V and 0 bases from J, leaving 12 bases between. CDR3 sequence: CASSGGALMNTEAFF. The CDR3 nucleotides read TGTGCCAGCAGCGGAGGGGCTCTTATGAACACTGAAGCTTTCTTT.

The chain has TRBV12-3 or TRBV12-4 and TRBJ1-1; tentatively, D is TRBD1 (6 bases). Deletions cut 5 bases from V and 4 bases from J, with 14 bases between. This CDR3 spans 14 amino acids. Here the CDR3 DNA reads TGTGCCAGCAGTGGGACAACCAGGGGCACTGAAGCTTTCTTT. Translated: CASSGTTRGTEAFF.

This clonotype appeared a few times. The chain uses TRBV28 and TRBJ2-2; 8 bases line up with TRBD2. Losses at the gene ends were 3 bases for V and 4 bases for J; bases not matched to a gene: 7. CDR1 is MDHEN, CDR2 SYDVKM, per germline. This CDR3 contains 16 residues. The CDR3 reads CASSLYRGGATGELFF. The CDR3 nucleotides read TGTGCCAGCAGTTTGTACCGGGGGGGCGCCACCGGGGAGCTGTTTTTT.

V is TRBV12-3 or TRBV12-4 and J is TRBJ2-3; 9 bases align to TRBD2. This CDR3 is built from 15 residues. Losses at the gene ends were 4 bases for V and 2 bases for J; bases not matched to a gene: 4. Written as DNA, the CDR3 is TGTGCCAGCAGTTCAAGGACTAGCGCCACAGATACGCAGTATTTT. It codes for CASSSRTSATDTQYF.

The chain employs TRBV20-1 and TRBJ1-2; D uncertain. V was trimmed by 5 bases and J by 2 bases, leaving 27 bases between them. There are 18 residues in the CDR3. Germline CDR1 and CDR2: DFQATT and SNEGSKA (reference sequence). The CDR3 bases are TGCAGTGCTGCTAGGCAACAACATAGGCGGGTAGTAAACTATGGCTACACCTTC. Translating it yields CSAARQQHRRVVNYGYTF.

The chain couples TRBV27 to TRBJ2-7; 8 bases are shared with TRBD1. Trimming took 0 bases from V and 3 from J; bases not matched to a gene: 1. The CDR3 has 14 residues. Germline CDR1 and CDR2: MNHEY and SMNVEV (reference sequence). Here the CDR3 DNA reads TGTGCCAGCAGTTTATCGACAGGGGTCTACGAGCAGTACTTC. Encoded protein: CASSLSTGVYEQYF.

Only a few counts were recorded for this clonotype. The chain uses TRBV7-2 and TRBJ2-3; TRBD2 aligns across 10 bases. V shed 0 bases, J shed 7 bases, and the junction held 1 base outside the gene matches. Germline V gene sequence: CDR1 SGHTA, CDR2 FQGNSA. CDR3 length: 14 residues. The CDR3 reads CASSLASGGHTQYF. In DNA, the CDR3 is TGTGCCAGCAGCTTAGCTAGCGGGGGGCATACGCAGTATTTT.

This clonotype was recorded many times. The J gene is TRBJ2-3, the V gene TRBV29-1; no clear D. The CDR3 extends over 12 amino acids. V shed 3 bases and J shed 3 bases, with 7 bases lying between them. Germline V lookup: CDR1 SQVTM, CDR2 ANQGSEA. DNA for the CDR3: TGCAGCGTTGAGGAAGGGACAGATACGCAGTATTTT. Protein: CSVEEGTDTQYF.

This clonotype was observed a few times. The CDR3 here is CASSVANLASEQFF. Written as DNA, the CDR3 is TGTGCCAGCAGCGTAGCTAATCTAGCCTCTGAGCAGTTCTTC. The rearrangement links TRBV9 to TRBJ2-1, with D possibly TRBD2 on 5 matching bases. From germline, CDR1 is SGDLS and CDR2 YYNGEE. Trimming took 0 bases from V and 9 from J, leaving 13 bases between them. This CDR3 has 14 residues.

This clonotype was counted ten times or more. The chain uses TRBV7-3 and TRBJ2-3; 11 bases map to TRBD2. The CDR3 runs to 16 residues. Trimming removed 4 bases from V and 3 bases from J; junction bases left unmatched: 6. Germline CDR1 reads SGHTA; CDR2 reads FQGTGA. This CDR3 is CASSSRGTSGTDTQYF. The CDR3 DNA reads TGTGCCAGCAGCTCACGAGGGACTAGCGGAACAGATACGCAGTATTTT.

V usage is TRBV4-2 and J usage is TRBJ2-7; 8 nucleotides align to TRBD1. Germline V gene data show CDR1 as LGHNA and CDR2 as YNFKEQ. V trimming: 5 bases; J trimming: 4 bases; junction bases outside the gene matches: 10. There are 15 residues in the CDR3. The CDR3 sequence is CASSTRQGLGYEQYF. The CDR3 DNA follows: TGTGCCAGCAGCACCCGACAGGGGTTGGGGTACGAGCAGTACTTC.

The rearrangement uses TRBV29-1 and TRBJ2-7; D is ambiguous. CDR1 SQVTM and CDR2 ANQGSEA come from the germline V gene. V was cut by 1 base and J by 1 base, with 11 bases left in between. The length of the CDR3 is 14 residues. The CDR3 bases are TGCAGCGTTGAAGTCGGCCAGCTTTCCTACGAGCAGTACTTC. Amino acids: CSVEVGQLSYEQYF.

V gene TRBV5-1 combines with J gene TRBJ2-5; D is undetermined. The CDR3 contains 11 residues. CDR1 and CDR2 (germline): SGHRS, YFSETQ. Trimming pared 5 bases from V and 3 bases from J, leaving 5 bases between. CDR3 sequence: CASRFEETQYF. The CDR3 DNA reads TGCGCCAGCAGATTCGAAGAGACCCAGTACTTC.

This chain connects TRBV4-3 to TRBJ1-1, with no clear D. CDR1 LGHNA and CDR2 YSLEER come from the germline V gene. The CDR3 runs 15 residues. V lost 0 bases and J lost 6, with 14 bases in between. For the CDR3, the DNA is TGCGCCAGCAGCCAAGATAGGGCACTAGGAGCTGAAGCTTTCTTT. Its protein is CASSQDRALGAEAFF.